A selection of T cell receptor beta chains follows, all from one sample in a study of regulatory T cells in long-lasting Graves disease. TCRdb redid the calling of the multiplex PCR reads with MiXCR, one entry per CDR3 protein. The sample consists of approximately 490,000 distinct CDR3 sequences, about a sixth of them appearing once. These data were likewise used in another study, on T cells in Graves' hyperthyroidism and ophthalmopathy.

The input for sequencing was peripheral blood mononuclear cells (PBMCs), taken at new diagnosis, from a patient treated with antithyroid drugs. These receptors were taken from a man aged 40-50 years with Graves disease. Each CDR3 is given with its conserved first and last residue. The D gene is left open where the match is weak. Clone size is not always given. Where it is, it says once, few, many or a class for expanded clones.

abundance	d_gene	v_gene	j_gene	CDR3nt	CDR3aa
few	NA	TRBV12-3/TRBV12-4	TRBJ2-2	TGTGCCAGCAGATCCCAGCCCCCGGGGGACCCCGGGGAGCTGTTTTTT	CASRSQPPGDPGELFF
many	TRBD2	TRBV28	TRBJ2-7	TGTGCCAGCAGACTTCTGACGGGAGGGACCTACGAGCAGTACTTC	CASRLLTGGTYEQYF
NA	TRBD2	TRBV9	TRBJ2-3	TGTGCCAGCAGCCCCGCCCTAGCGGGAGGGCTCACAGATACGCAGTATTTT	CASSPALAGGLTDTQYF
many	TRBD2	TRBV28	TRBJ2-5	TGTGCCAGCAGTTTCCGGCTAGCGGGAGGAGGGGACCAAGAGACCCAGTACTTC	CASSFRLAGGGDQETQYF
NA	NA	TRBV29-1	TRBJ2-1	TGCAGCGTTCGGGGCCGATACAATGAGCAGTTCTTC	CSVRGRYNEQFF
NA	TRBD1	TRBV20-1	TRBJ1-4	TGCAGTGCTGGGACAGGATTCATGGGAAAACTGTTTTTT	CSAGTGFMGKLFF
once	TRBD1	TRBV24-1	TRBJ2-1	TGTGCCACCAGTGATTTGCCTACAGGGGGGCGCGGTTACAATGAGCAGTTCTTC	CATSDLPTGGRGYNEQFF
NA	NA	TRBV12-3/TRBV12-4	TRBJ1-2	TGTGCCAGCAGCCCCAGTGGCAGGGACCACTATGGCTACACCTTC	CASSPSGRDHYGYTF
many	NA	TRBV5-1	TRBJ2-5	TGCGCCAGCAGCTCAGGACACTACCAAGAGACCCAGTACTTC	CASSSGHYQETQYF
many	NA	TRBV9	TRBJ1-1	TGTGCCAGCAGCGCGAGTCCCCGGACTGAAGCTTTCTTT	CASSASPRTEAFF
many	NA	TRBV28	TRBJ2-1	TGTGCCAGCAGTTTAAACCCTAGCAGCAATGAGCAGTTCTTC	CASSLNPSSNEQFF
NA	NA	TRBV4-2	TRBJ2-5	TGTGCCAGCAGCCAAGCGCTATGGAGCCAAGAGACCCAGTACTTC	CASSQALWSQETQYF
few	NA	TRBV4-1	TRBJ1-1	TGCGCCAGCAGCCTAGAAGGCGGAGGCACTGAAGCTTTCTTT	CASSLEGGGTEAFF
NA	NA	TRBV6-4	TRBJ2-1	TGTGCCAGCGAATCTAGCTCCCACAATGAGCAGTTCTTC	CASESSSHNEQFF
many	TRBD1	TRBV28	TRBJ2-7	TGTGCCAGCAGTTCCCCGGGACAGGGCCGTTACGAGCAGTACTTC	CASSSPGQGRYEQYF
few	TRBD1	TRBV30	TRBJ1-2	TGTGCCTGGAGGAATCCGGGACAGCACTTC	CAWRNPGQHF
many	TRBD2	TRBV20-1	TRBJ2-5	TGCAGTGCTAGAGGCCCAACGGGAGGGACCCAGTACTTC	CSARGPTGGTQYF
many	TRBD2	TRBV7-9	TRBJ2-1	TGTGCCAGCAGCTTAGCGGGACTAGCGGGAGCTGAGCAGTTCTTC	CASSLAGLAGAEQFF
many	NA	TRBV20-1	TRBJ2-4	TGCAGTGCTTCCAGCGGGGCCAAAAACATTCAGTACTTC	CSASSGAKNIQYF
NA	TRBD1	TRBV9	TRBJ2-3	TGTGCCAGCAGCGTCAGCCCAGACAGGGGGGATACGCAGTATTTT	CASSVSPDRGDTQYF
NA	NA	TRBV28	TRBJ2-1	TGTGCCAGCAGTTTAGCGGCGAATGAGCAGTTCTTC	CASSLAANEQFF
many	TRBD2	TRBV6-1	TRBJ2-7	TGTGCCAGCAGGGCCCCTACTAGCGGGGCCTCCTACGAGCAGTACTTC	CASRAPTSGASYEQYF
few	NA	TRBV18	TRBJ1-4	TGTGCCAGCTCACGGACTGGAGGGACTAATGAAAAACTGTTTTTT	CASSRTGGTNEKLFF
many	NA	TRBV11-2	TRBJ2-1	TGTGCCAGCAGCTTAGAAAATGAGCAGTTCTTC	CASSLENEQFF
many	NA	TRBV20-1	TRBJ2-3	TGCAGTGCTAGAGAGCCCTTCGCGGTAACAGATACGCAGTATTTT	CSAREPFAVTDTQYF
NA	NA	TRBV5-4	TRBJ2-3	TGTGCCAGCAGCTTGGAACCGGAAGATACGCAGTATTTT	CASSLEPEDTQYF
many	TRBD2	TRBV20-1	TRBJ2-7	TGCAGTGCTCTCAAGGCAGGGTCGGGACTAGCGGAACGCTCCTACGAGCAGTACTTC	CSALKAGSGLAERSYEQYF
NA	NA	TRBV29-1	TRBJ1-1	TGCAGCGTTGTACGGCAACTGAACGCTGAAGCTTTCTTT	CSVVRQLNAEAFF
NA	NA	TRBV6-2/TRBV6-3	TRBJ2-3	TGTGCCAGCAGTCGGACAGGTCGGGAGGATACGCAGTATTTT	CASSRTGREDTQYF
few	NA	TRBV12-3/TRBV12-4	TRBJ2-7	TGTGCCAGCACCCAAACCTCCTACGAGCAGTACTTC	CASTQTSYEQYF
many	NA	TRBV20-1	TRBJ2-5	TGCAGTGCTAGAAAGGCAGGAGGGGGAGAGACCCAGTACTTC	CSARKAGGGETQYF
NA	TRBD2	TRBV18	TRBJ2-3	TGTGCCAGCTCACCACCTAGCGGGAGGTACACAGATACGCAGTATTTT	CASSPPSGRYTDTQYF
few	NA	TRBV29-1	TRBJ2-7	TGCAGCGTTGAGGACGGATTTACCTACGAGCAGTACTTC	CSVEDGFTYEQYF
few	NA	TRBV13	TRBJ2-1	TGTGCCAGCAGCATTGGAGGGAGCCCCAATGAGCAGTTCTTC	CASSIGGSPNEQFF
NA	NA	TRBV2	TRBJ1-2	TGTGCCAGCATCCCCAGCAACTATGGCTACACCTTC	CASIPSNYGYTF
few	NA	TRBV29-1	TRBJ1-5	TGCAGCGTTGAAGTGAACGAGGGGGACCCCCAGCATTTT	CSVEVNEGDPQHF
medium-sized	TRBD1	TRBV5-1	TRBJ2-7	TGCGCCAGCAGACCGGAGACAGGGACCTACGAGCAGTACTTC	CASRPETGTYEQYF
many	NA	TRBV20-1	TRBJ2-7	TGCAGTGCTAGAGATCCCCTGGGGTACGAGCAGTACTTC	CSARDPLGYEQYF
few	NA	TRBV7-3	TRBJ1-4	TGTGCCAGCAGCTTACCGCGCGGGGAAAAACTGTTTTTT	CASSLPRGEKLFF
NA	TRBD2	TRBV3-1	TRBJ2-1	TGTGCCAGCAGCCCGATCCCTAGCGGGAGGGATGAGCAGTTCTTC	CASSPIPSGRDEQFF
many	NA	TRBV18	TRBJ1-1	TGTGCCAGCTCACCCCAGACTCAGAACACTGAAGCTTTCTTT	CASSPQTQNTEAFF
NA	NA	TRBV29-1	TRBJ2-1	TGCAGCGCCGATCCCGGATCCTACAATGAGCAGTTCTTC	CSADPGSYNEQFF
many	TRBD2	TRBV24-1	TRBJ2-1	TGTGCCACCAGTGATCCCCTAGTAGCGGGAGTGGGGTACAATGAGCAGTTCTTC	CATSDPLVAGVGYNEQFF
many	TRBD1	TRBV18	TRBJ2-7	TGTGCCAGCTCACCGTCGCGACAGGGGGGAGCCTACGAGCAGTACTTC	CASSPSRQGGAYEQYF
many	NA	TRBV2	TRBJ2-7	TGTGCCAGCAGCCCTCAACGGGACCCGCCCTACGAGCAGTACTTC	CASSPQRDPPYEQYF
NA	NA	TRBV5-4	TRBJ2-7	TGTGCCAGCAGCTTGGAGGGCCTGGAGGCGCAGTACTTC	CASSLEGLEAQYF
many	NA	TRBV12-3/TRBV12-4	TRBJ2-3	TGTGCCAGCAGTTTAATGCAAGATACGCAGTATTTT	CASSLMQDTQYF
NA	TRBD1	TRBV5-6	TRBJ2-1	TGTGCCAGCAGCTTGGTGGCAGGGGGCAGGAATGAGCAGTTCTTC	CASSLVAGGRNEQFF
NA	TRBD2	TRBV28	TRBJ2-3	TGTGCCAGCAGTTGGGGGACTAGCGGGAGAGGCACGCAGTATTTT	CASSWGTSGRGTQYF
NA	NA	TRBV5-1	TRBJ2-1	TGCGCCAGCAGCTTGGTACTTAGAACCATCAATGAGCAGTTCTTC	CASSLVLRTINEQFF
few	TRBD2	TRBV11-2	TRBJ2-3	TGTGCCAGCAGCTTTAAGCTCTATGGAAGAGACCCGACTAGCGGCAATGTCACAGATACGCAGTATTTT	CASSFKLYGRDPTSGNVTDTQYF
NA	TRBD2	TRBV24-1	TRBJ2-3	TGTGCCACCAGTGATTCGGGACTAGCGGGAGATACGCAGTATTTT	CATSDSGLAGDTQYF
few	TRBD2	TRBV7-9	TRBJ2-1	TGTGCCAGCAGCTTAGCGGGGACTAGCGGTAGCGCTGAGTTCTTC	CASSLAGTSGSAEFF
many	TRBD1	TRBV5-1	TRBJ2-1	TGCGCCAGCAGCTCTAACCCAACAGGGGTGTCCTACAATGAGCAGTTCTTC	CASSSNPTGVSYNEQFF
NA	TRBD2	TRBV5-8	TRBJ2-1	TGTGCCAGCAGCGCCGGACTAGCGGCCTTCAATGAGCAGTTCTTC	CASSAGLAAFNEQFF
NA	NA	TRBV10-1	TRBJ1-5	TGCGCCAGCCCTAGGCTGAGCAATCAGCCCCAGCATTTT	CASPRLSNQPQHF
NA	NA	TRBV2	TRBJ1-4	TGTGCCAGCAGCCCTCTAATAGATGAAAAACTGTTTTTT	CASSPLIDEKLFF
few	NA	TRBV24-1	TRBJ2-7	TGTGCCACCAGTGATTTCATGGTCTACGGGCAGTACTTC	CATSDFMVYGQYF